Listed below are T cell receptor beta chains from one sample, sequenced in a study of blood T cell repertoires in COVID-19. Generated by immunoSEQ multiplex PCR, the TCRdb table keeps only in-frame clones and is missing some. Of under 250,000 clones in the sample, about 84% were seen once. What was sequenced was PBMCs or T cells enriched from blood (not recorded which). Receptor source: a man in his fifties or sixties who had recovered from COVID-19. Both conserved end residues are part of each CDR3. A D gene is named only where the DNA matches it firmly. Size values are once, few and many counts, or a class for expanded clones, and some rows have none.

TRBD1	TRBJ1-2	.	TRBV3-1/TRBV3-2	TGTGCCAGCAGCCAAGCAGCAGGGGGCTATGGCTACACCTTC	CASSQAAGGYGYTF
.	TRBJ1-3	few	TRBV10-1	TGCGCCAGCAGTTACAGGGTTGTAAACACCATATATTTT	CASSYRVVNTIYF
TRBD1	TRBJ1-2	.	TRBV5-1	TGCGCCAGCAGCCTCGAGGGACAGGGCTATGGCTACACCTTC	CASSLEGQGYGYTF
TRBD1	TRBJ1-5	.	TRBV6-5	TGTGCCAGCAGTTACTCAGGGGGCGGTAATCAGCCCCAGCATTTT	CASSYSGGGNQPQHF
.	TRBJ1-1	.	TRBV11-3	TGTGCCAGCAGCGAATATGGACAACCAAGCGCTGAAGCTTTCTTT	CASSEYGQPSAEAFF
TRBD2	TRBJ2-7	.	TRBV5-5	TGTGCCAGCAGCTATAGCGGGGGGGCCCTATACGAGCAGTACTTC	CASSYSGGALYEQYF
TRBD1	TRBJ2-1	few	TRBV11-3	TGTGCCAGCAGCTTATCGAGGACAGGATACAATGAGCAGTTCTTC	CASSLSRTGYNEQFF
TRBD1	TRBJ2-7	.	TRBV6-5	TGTGCCAGCAATACAGGGACAGGGGCAGGCTACGAGCAGTACTTC	CASNTGTGAGYEQYF
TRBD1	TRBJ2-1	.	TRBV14	TGTGCCAGCAGCCAAGATAGTTTATGGACAGGGATTTCCCTCTACAATGAGCAGTTCTTC	CASSQDSLWTGISLYNEQFF
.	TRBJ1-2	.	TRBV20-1	TGCAGTGCTAGTTCAACTGGGGATAGCGACTATGGCTACACCTTC	CSASSTGDSDYGYTF
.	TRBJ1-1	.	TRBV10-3	TGTGCCATCAGTGAGCCTGGAGGGGCTGACGCTGAAGCTTTCTTT	CAISEPGGADAEAFF
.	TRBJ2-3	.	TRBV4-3	TGCGCCAGCAGCCAATTCGGGAGGACAGGGAAGGATCCAGATACGCAGTATTTT	CASSQFGRTGKDPDTQYF
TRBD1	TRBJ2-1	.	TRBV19	TGTGCCAGTAGTATAGCCGGACAGGGGGTATACAATGAGCAGTTCTTC	CASSIAGQGVYNEQFF
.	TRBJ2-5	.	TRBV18	TGTGCCAGCTCAATTCGACAGCAAGAGACCCAGTACTTC	CASSIRQQETQYF
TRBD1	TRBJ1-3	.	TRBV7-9	TGTGCCAGCAGCTACGACAGGGCTGGGGGAAACACCATATATTTT	CASSYDRAGGNTIYF
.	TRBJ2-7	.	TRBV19	TGTGCCAGTAGTGCGGACAAATACGAGCAGTACTTC	CASSADKYEQYF
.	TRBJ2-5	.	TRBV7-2	TGTGCCAGCAGCTTAGGGGGGGTAGAGAGTTCGGCAGAGACCCAGTACTTC	CASSLGGVESSAETQYF
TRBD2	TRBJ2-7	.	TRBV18	TGTGCCAGCACACAAGAACGACTAGCCTCCGGGGAGCAGTACTTC	CASTQERLASGEQYF
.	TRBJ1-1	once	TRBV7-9	TGTGCCAGCAGCTTAGGCCTGCAGAGGGCTGAAGCTTTCTTT	CASSLGLQRAEAFF
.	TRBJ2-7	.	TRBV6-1	TGTGCCAGCAGTGACCCCCCGACAGTTACCTACGAGCAGTACTTC	CASSDPPTVTYEQYF
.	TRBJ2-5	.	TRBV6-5	TGTGCCAGCAGTTACATAGGGGGTCGAGAGACCCAGTACTTC	CASSYIGGRETQYF
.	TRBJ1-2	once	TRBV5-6	TGTGCCAGCAGCTTATGGGGAGACTATGGCTACACCTTC	CASSLWGDYGYTF
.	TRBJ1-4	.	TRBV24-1	TGTGCCACCAGTGCGGGAAGGCCAGGTGAAAAACTGTTTTTT	CATSAGRPGEKLFF
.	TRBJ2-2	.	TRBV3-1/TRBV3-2	TGTGCCAGCAGCCACGGGGGAGGAGGGGGCTTCGGGGAGCTGTTTTTT	CASSHGGGGGFGELFF
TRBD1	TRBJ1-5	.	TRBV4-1	TGCGCCAGCAGCCAAGATAGTGGGACAGGTCTTCAGCCCCAGCATTTT	CASSQDSGTGLQPQHF